Each of the 15 T cell receptor beta chains below was sequenced from the same sample in a study of spatial heterogeneity in lung cancer. The time point here: sample taken at primary tumor resection. TCRdb re-called the 5' RACE reads through MiXCR, storing one row per CDR3 protein. Among tens of thousands of distinct CDR3 sequences, about 13% were seen once, and the ten largest hold around 54%. The specimen comprised PBMCs, sampled at surgery. These receptors were collected from a male donor with early-stage non-small cell lung cancer.

This clonotype appeared many times. The V call is TRBV24-1, the J call TRBJ2-2; D gene ambiguous. Trimming cost V 7 bases and J 4 bases, with 6 bases left between them. Germline assignment: CDR1 KGHDR and CDR2 SFDVKD. This CDR3 has 12 amino acids. CDR3 DNA: TGTGCCACCAGGGGTAGCACCGGGGAGCTGTTTTTT. Amino acids: CATRGSTGELFF.

On this clonotype: No conserved phenylalanine or tryptophan ends this CDR3, so it is likely a read error. The chain is built from TRBV6-2 or TRBV6-3 and TRBJ2-3; TRBD2 might be the D (5 bases). Germline V lookup: CDR1 MNHEY, CDR2 SVGEGT. Deletions cut 6 bases from V and 1 base from J, with 8 bases between. This CDR3 has 13 amino acids. The DNA for the CDR3 is TGTGCCAGCAGGGAGGTCGGCACAGATACGCAGTATTCT. It codes for CASREVGTDTQYS.

This clonotype was seen a handful of times. The rearrangement joins TRBV7-9 to TRBJ2-4; D is possibly TRBD1 (5 bases). V was cut by 2 bases and J by 16 bases, with 15 bases left in between. CDR3 length: 12 amino acids. From germline, CDR1 is SEHNR and CDR2 FQNEAQ (reference sequence). CDR3 sequence (DNA): TGTGCCAGCAGCTTATCGTATGACAGTCCTTACTTC. Residues: CASSLSYDSPYF. The full variable domain, completed using reference TRBV7-9 and TRBJ2-4, is DTGVSQNPRHKITKRGQNVTFRCDPISEHNRLYWYRQTLGQGPEFLTYFQNEAQLEKSRLLSDRFSAERPKGSFSTLEIQRTEQGDSAMYLCASSLSYDSPYFGAGTRLSVL.

This chain uses TRBV4-3 with TRBJ2-3; the D gene is possibly TRBD2 (6 bases). The CDR3 runs to 16 residues. Germline CDR1 is LGHNA and CDR2 is YSLEER. Trimming removed 0 bases at V and 4 bases at J, with 14 bases between. The CDR3: CASSQETRPGADTQYF. The CDR3 DNA reads TGCGCCAGCAGCCAAGAGACCAGGCCGGGGGCAGATACGCAGTATTTT.

J is TRBJ1-6 and V is TRBV18; unclear D gene. The CDR3 extends over 16 amino acids. The V gene lost 3 bases and the J gene lost 0 bases, with 9 bases spanning the gap. CDR1 is KGHSH, CDR2 LQKENI, per germline. The CDR3 bases are TGTGCCAGCTCACCTCTCGGGAGCTCCTATAATTCACCCCTCCACTTT. This sequence encodes CASSPLGSSYNSPLHF.

This clonotype has more than one count but fewer than ten. This chain joins TRBV20-1 and TRBJ2-3, with 8 bases fitting TRBD2. The CDR3 loop spans 15 amino acids. The junction had 7 bases not matched to a gene; V was cut back by 4 bases and J by 1 base. CDR1 and CDR2 (germline): DFQATT, SNEGSKA (reference sequence). CDR3 region: CSATDGAGGTDTQYF. CDR3 bases: TGCAGTGCTACCGACGGAGCGGGGGGCACAGATACGCAGTATTTT.

V gene TRBV7-2 combines with J gene TRBJ2-7, with unresolved D. With 4 bases removed from V and 2 bases from J, the gap between germline ends came to 12 bases. This CDR3 comprises 14 residues. Germline lookup yields CDR1 SGHTA and CDR2 FQGNSA. The DNA of the CDR3 is TGTGCCAGCAGCTCCTTCGGGTCACCCTACGAGCAGTACTTC. It specifies CASSSFGSPYEQYF.

As concerns this clonotype: Sequence at one end of the junction differs from germline and may be a read error. The rearrangement links TRBV5-1 to TRBJ2-2; D may be TRBD1 or TRBD2 (5 bases each). The CDR3 is 16 amino acids. In germline, CDR1 is SGHRS, CDR2 YFSETQ. CDR3 residues: CASSVPGRSNTGELLF. The CDR3 DNA sequence: TGCGCCAGCAGCGTACCGGGACGTTCGAACACCGGGGAGCTGCTTTTT.

This clonotype occurred many times. The J gene is TRBJ2-5, the V gene TRBV29-1; no definite D call. Looked up from germline, CDR1 is SQVTM and CDR2 is ANQGSEA. The CDR3 is 11 amino acids. The V and J ends lost 3 bases and 5 bases respectively, with 7 bases between them. Here the CDR3 DNA reads TGCAGCGTTGAGGAAGGGGAGACCCAGTACTTC. Translated, it gives CSVEEGETQYF.

This chain uses TRBV21-1 with TRBJ2-3. TRBV21-1 is termed a pseudogene. The CDR3 has 12 residues. The chain's CDR3 is CASSTHTDTQYF. Here the CDR3 DNA reads TGTGCCAGCAGCACACACACAGATACGCAGTATTTT.

The V and J genes are TRBV19 and TRBJ2-5; 9 positions match TRBD2. This CDR3 has 15 residues. Germline V CDR1 and CDR2: LNHDA, SQIVND (reference sequence). Unmatched junction bases numbered 3, after V lost 4 bases and J lost 0 bases. As DNA, the CDR3 is TGTGCCAGTAGTAGCTCTAGCGGGGACCAAGAGACCCAGTACTTC. Protein sequence: CASSSSSGDQETQYF. The entire variable domain, with the rest obtained from reference TRBV19 and TRBJ2-5, is as follows: DGGITQSPKYLFRKEGQNVTLSCEQNLNHDAMYWYRQDPGQGLRLIYYSQIVNDFQKGDIAEGYSVSREKKESFPLTVTSAQKNPTAFYLCASSSSSGDQETQYFGPGTRLLVL.

This clonotype was seen repeatedly, ten times or more. The chain carries TRBV10-3 and TRBJ1-1, with no clear D. The ends were cut back, 3 bases at V and 10 bases at J, with 12 bases in the middle. Germline lookup yields CDR1 ENHRY and CDR2 SYGVKD. The CDR3 totals 12 residues. In DNA form, the CDR3 reads TGTGCCATCAGTGAAGACGATCGGGGAGCTTTCTTT. The encoded protein is CAISEDDRGAFF.

This clonotype appeared many times. The chain carries TRBV11-2 and TRBJ2-7; TRBD2 is a possible D gene (6 bases). Germline V gene sequence: CDR1 SGHAT, CDR2 FQNNGV. This CDR3 comprises 11 residues. V lost 3 bases, J lost 7 bases, and 7 bases lay in between. DNA of the CDR3: TGTGCCAGCAGCTTTCGGGAGGAGCAGTACTTC. It encodes CASSFREEQYF.

This clonotype was found many times. The J gene is TRBJ1-6, the V gene TRBV4-1, with TRBD1 as a possible D gene (5 bases). Trimming removed 3 bases from V and 4 bases from J, with 16 bases in between. The CDR3 has 17 amino acids. CDR1 MGHRA and CDR2 YSYEKL come from the germline V gene. The CDR3 bases are TGCGCCAGCAGCCAGGGGGACGGGGTTTTATATAATTCACCCCTCCACTTT. Amino acids: CASSQGDGVLYNSPLHF.

V usage is TRBV7-9 and J usage is TRBJ2-3; no clear D gene. Germline V lookup: CDR1 SEHNR, CDR2 FQNEAQ (reference sequence). The CDR3 has 13 residues. Trimming took 4 bases from V and 4 from J, leaving 9 bases between them. For the CDR3, the DNA is TGTGCCAGCAGCTCAGAGAGCGCAGATACGCAGTATTTT. It yields the protein CASSSESADTQYF.